This note documents a single T cell receptor (beta chain) sequence. Its antigen is still unknown. J gave up 3 bases and V 9 bases, and 7 bases lay outside the gene matches. In germline, CDR1 is LNHDA, CDR2 SQIVND (reference sequence). The CDR3 length is 14 residues. This record belongs to a study of identical twins. Findings and limits, study-wide: Cross-sectional statistics, not tracking of the same donors, supported the conclusions. Insertions ran lower in abundant cord blood beta clonotypes, though not in memory repertoires.

Unique molecular identifiers were present on the cDNA, which also gained a universal primer site by template switching. TCRdb fed the 5' RACE reads into MiXCR, producing one record per CDR3 protein. The sample yields some 600,000 distinct CDR3 sequences, around 7.4% seen once. Everyone who gave samples was a healthy Caucasian. In addition, the sample was reused for a study of yellow fever vaccine responses in identical twins.

The sequence was obtained from a young woman in good health. The chain uses TRBV19 and TRBJ2-2; 7 nucleotides line up with TRBD2. Source material: PBMCs. CDR3 loop: CASRNGGDTGELFF. CDR3 DNA: TGTGCCAGCAGGAATGGGGGGGACACCGGGGAGCTGTTTTTT.